The present T cell receptor (beta chain) was sequenced within a study of Graves' ophthalmopathy and Graves' hyperthyroidism. Per the germline V gene, CDR1 is MNHEY and CDR2 is SVGAGI. V lost 6 bases, J lost 4 bases, and 12 bases lay in between. The length of the CDR3 is 14 residues. Amplification from RNA transcripts yielded the TCR beta CDR3 regions. HTBI primers were employed in first-round RT-PCR, then a second-round multiplex PCR followed. TCRdb re-called the multiplex PCR reads with MiXCR, one entry per CDR3 protein. The table shows a few hundred thousand distinct CDR3 sequences, with under 45% occurring only once.

The sample taken for sequencing was peripheral blood or thyroid tissue (not recorded which). The genes are TRBV6-5 and TRBJ2-2, with D unclear. This TCR came from an adult man with Graves' hyperthyroidism. CDR3 region: CASRREAATGELFF. CDR3 DNA: TGTGCCAGCAGGCGAGAAGCCGCCACCGGGGAGCTGTTTTTT.